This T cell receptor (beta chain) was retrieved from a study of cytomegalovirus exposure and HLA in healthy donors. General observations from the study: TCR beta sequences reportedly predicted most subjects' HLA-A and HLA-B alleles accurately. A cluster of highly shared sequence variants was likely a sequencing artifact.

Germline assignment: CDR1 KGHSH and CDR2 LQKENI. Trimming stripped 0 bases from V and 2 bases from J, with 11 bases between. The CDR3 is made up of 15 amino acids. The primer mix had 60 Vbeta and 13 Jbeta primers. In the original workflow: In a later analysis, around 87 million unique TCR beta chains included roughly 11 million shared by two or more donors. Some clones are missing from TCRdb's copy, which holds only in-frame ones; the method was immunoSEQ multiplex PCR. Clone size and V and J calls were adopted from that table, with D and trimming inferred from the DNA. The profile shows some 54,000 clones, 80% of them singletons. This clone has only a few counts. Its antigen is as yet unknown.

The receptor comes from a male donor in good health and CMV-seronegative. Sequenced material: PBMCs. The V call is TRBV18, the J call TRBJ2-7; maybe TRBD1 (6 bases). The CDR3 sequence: CASSPPPRGTYEQYF. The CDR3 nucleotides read TGTGCCAGCTCACCACCACCCAGGGGAACCTACGAGCAGTACTTC.